A single sample is the source of the 25 T cell receptor beta chains below, sequenced in a study of T cells in Graves' hyperthyroidism and ophthalmopathy. Regions amplified from RNA transcripts were the TCR beta CDR3 regions. An initial round of RT-PCR targeting the TCR CDR3 relied on the HTBI primer set. Via MiXCR, TCRdb re-called the multiplex PCR reads, giving one row per CDR3 protein. The data show about 640,000 distinct CDR3 sequences, about 14% seen once. Sequencing was performed on blood. The source of these receptors is a woman aged 50 to 60 with Graves' ophthalmopathy.

This chain uses TRBV11-2 with TRBJ2-1; no clear D. The V end lost 1 base, the J end lost 3 bases, and 7 bases lay between the germline ends. CDR1 and CDR2 from the germline V gene are SGHAT and FQNNGV. This CDR3 contains 14 residues. The CDR3 DNA is TGTGCCAGCAGCTTAGGTTATATCTACAATGAGCAGTTCTTC. Translating gives CASSLGYIYNEQFF.

On this clonotype: This may come from a read error, since a much larger clone is one base off. V usage is TRBV6-5 and J usage is TRBJ2-7; 9 nucleotides agree with TRBD1. The CDR3 is 16 residues long. Germline CDR1 is MNHEY and CDR2 is SVGAGI. The ends lost 0 bases at V and 6 bases at J; junction bases unmatched: 9. The CDR3 nucleotides read TGTGCCAGCAGTTACTCTAAAACAGGGGGCAGAGGCGAGCAGTACTTC. Translation: CASSYSKTGGRGEQYF.

V is TRBV10-3 and J is TRBJ2-7, with D tentatively TRBD2 (7 bases). This CDR3 is 15 amino acids long. Trimming shortened V by 6 bases and J by 0 bases, and 15 bases separated the two germline ends. Germline CDR1 and CDR2: ENHRY and SYGVKD. The CDR3 DNA sequence: TGTGCCATCAGGGCGGAGGGGGAGGGCTCCTACGAGCAGTACTTC. As protein: CAIRAEGEGSYEQYF.

This clonotype was recorded many times. The chain couples TRBV11-2 to TRBJ2-2; possibly TRBD2 for D (5 bases). Germline CDR1 is SGHAT and CDR2 is FQNNGV. The CDR3 covers 12 residues. The CDR3 sequence is CGGGSNTGELFF. CDR3 coding DNA: TGTGGTGGCGGGTCGAACACCGGGGAGCTGTTTTTT. Looking up the rest from reference TRBV11-2 and TRBJ2-2 gives the full variable domain: EAGVAQSPRYKIIEKRQSVAFWCNPISGHATLYWYQQILGQGPKLLIQFQNNGVVDDSQLPKDRFSAERLKGVDSTLKIQPAKLEDSAVYLCGGGSNTGELFFGEGSRLTVL.

The chain is built from TRBV20-1 and TRBJ2-2, with TRBD2 matching 9 bases. CDR3 length: 16 amino acids. The V and J ends lost 5 bases and 5 bases, in that order; junction bases with no gene match: 12. CDR1 and CDR2 from the germline V gene are DFQATT and SNEGSKA (reference sequence). The CDR3 loop is CSAAAPGLASTGELFF. CDR3 sequence (DNA): TGCAGTGCTGCCGCTCCGGGACTAGCATCTACCGGGGAGCTGTTTTTT.

The chain uses TRBV19 and TRBJ2-7, with TRBD2 as a possible D gene (6 bases). Trimming took 7 bases from V and 6 from J, leaving 16 bases between them. Germline CDR1 reads LNHDA; CDR2 reads SQIVND (reference sequence). This CDR3 has 13 residues. Written as DNA, the CDR3 is TGTGCCAGTACACCGGAAAGGAGGGGCGAGCAGTACTTC. This gives the protein CASTPERRGEQYF. Using reference TRBV19 and TRBJ2-7 for the parts outside the CDR3, the full variable domain is DGGITQSPKYLFRKEGQNVTLSCEQNLNHDAMYWYRQDPGQGLRLIYYSQIVNDFQKGDIAEGYSVSREKKESFPLTVTSAQKNPTAFYLCASTPERRGEQYFGPGTRLTVT.

This clonotype was recorded many times. The chain uses TRBV28 and TRBJ1-2; D is possibly TRBD1 (5 bases). The V gene lost 3 bases and the J gene lost 8 bases, with 10 bases spanning the gap. Germline assignment: CDR1 MDHEN and CDR2 SYDVKM. This CDR3 has 12 residues. For the CDR3, the DNA is TGTGCCAGCAGTTTCTTGGGGGGGGGCTACACCTTC. Protein sequence: CASSFLGGGYTF.

This clonotype was seen repeatedly, ten times or more. The rearrangement uses TRBV28 and TRBJ1-6; D not resolved. The V gene lost 3 bases and the J gene lost 7 bases, with 10 bases spanning the gap. Germline lookup yields CDR1 MDHEN and CDR2 SYDVKM. This CDR3 has 14 residues. The CDR3 DNA follows: TGTGCCAGCAGTTTGGCAGACCCGAATTCACCCCTCCACTTT. This gives the protein CASSLADPNSPLHF.

This clonotype turned up a few times. This chain joins TRBV18 and TRBJ1-2; D may be TRBD1 (6 bases). Germline V lookup: CDR1 KGHSH, CDR2 LQKENI. The length of the CDR3 is 15 residues. Between the trimmed V and J ends, which lost 3 bases and 3 bases, there was a span of 14 bases. Here the CDR3 DNA reads TGTGCCAGCTCACCGCAACAGGGTATGGACTATGGCTACACCTTC. Protein product: CASSPQQGMDYGYTF.

This clonotype was found many times. The genes are TRBV6-1 and TRBJ1-6; D perhaps matches TRBD1 (5 bases). V was cut by 0 bases and J by 6 bases, with 12 bases left in between. The CDR3 runs to 16 residues. Germline-derived CDR1 and CDR2 are MNHNS and SASEGT. CDR3 bases: TGTGCCAGCAGTGAAGCGCGGTGGGGGACTAATTCACCCCTCCACTTT. Translating gives CASSEARWGTNSPLHF.

The chain combines TRBV3-1 with TRBJ2-3, with 10 bases matching TRBD2. CDR1 is LGHDT, CDR2 YNNKEL, per germline (reference sequence). The CDR3 loop spans 15 amino acids. The V gene end was trimmed by 3 bases and the J gene end by 4 bases; junction bases not matched to a gene: 4. CDR3: CASSQLAGAPDTQYF. The CDR3 nucleotides read TGTGCCAGCAGCCAGCTAGCGGGAGCCCCAGATACGCAGTATTTT.

This clonotype has just a few counts. This chain uses TRBV4-3 with TRBJ2-1; TRBD2 might be the D (6 bases). Deletions cut 1 base from V and 8 bases from J, with 21 bases between. The CDR3 length is 17 residues. In germline, CDR1 is LGHNA, CDR2 YSLEER. The CDR3 reads CASSQVVSGSAAHEQFF. The CDR3 region has the DNA TGCGCCAGCAGCCAAGTTGTTTCCGGGAGTGCGGCGCATGAGCAGTTCTTC.

This clonotype was counted many times. The V gene is TRBV14, the J gene TRBJ2-3; the D call may be TRBD1 or TRBD2 (6 bases each). The V end lost 2 bases, the J end lost 4 bases, and 31 bases lay between the germline ends. The CDR3 is made up of 21 amino acids. Germline loops: CDR1 SGHDN, CDR2 FVKESK. The CDR3 here is CASSQSQGTLGARRGPDTQYF. CDR3 DNA: TGTGCCAGCAGCCAATCCCAGGGGACATTAGGCGCTCGGAGGGGCCCAGATACGCAGTATTTT.

Ten or more counts support this clonotype. The gene calls are TRBV2 and TRBJ2-7; D remains ambiguous. The CDR3 is made up of 14 amino acids. Germline assignment: CDR1 SNHLY and CDR2 FYNNEI. The ends were cut back, 7 bases at V and 4 bases at J, with 17 bases in the middle. CDR3 region: CASMNSINGYEQYF. The DNA of the CDR3 is TGTGCCAGCATGAACAGCATTAACGGGTACGAGCAGTACTTC.

This clonotype appeared many times. The chain uses TRBV5-1 and TRBJ2-7, with 9 bases fitting TRBD1. The J segment lost 3 bases and the V segment lost 5 bases, leaving 6 bases of the junction unmatched. The CDR3 spans 14 residues. CDR1 and CDR2 from the germline V gene are SGHRS and YFSETQ. The CDR3: CASSEGTGIYEQYF. In DNA, the CDR3 is TGCGCCAGCAGTGAGGGGACAGGGATCTACGAGCAGTACTTC.

The genes are TRBV7-2 and TRBJ2-5; 10 bases map to TRBD2. Germline V lookup: CDR1 SGHTA, CDR2 FQGNSA. After removal of 5 bases from V and 5 bases from J, the junction contained 17 bases not matched to a gene. This CDR3 comprises 18 residues. For the CDR3, the DNA is TGTGCCAGCAGCCGCGATTCGGCTAGCGGGAGAGTAGGTGAGACCCAGTACTTC. Translated: CASSRDSASGRVGETQYF.

This clonotype showed up many times. This chain links TRBV27 with TRBJ2-3, with no clear D. This CDR3 spans 13 amino acids. Between the trimmed V and J ends, which lost 3 bases and 2 bases, there was a span of 6 bases. Per the germline V gene, CDR1 is MNHEY and CDR2 is SMNVEV (reference sequence). CDR3 region: CASSLGPTDTQYF. CDR3 coding DNA: TGTGCCAGCAGTTTGGGCCCCACAGATACGCAGTATTTT.

This clonotype was seen a handful of times. V and J are TRBV2 and TRBJ1-3; D unresolved. The CDR3 is made up of 14 amino acids. V lost 6 bases and J 0 bases, leaving 9 bases between the germline ends. Germline V lookup: CDR1 SNHLY, CDR2 FYNNEI. CDR3 sequence: CASRRTDSGNTIYF. The DNA for the CDR3 is TGTGCCAGCAGGAGAACAGACTCTGGAAACACCATATATTTT.

This clonotype has more than one count but fewer than ten. A junction boundary mismatches the germline segment, possibly from a read error. This chain uses TRBV7-7 with TRBJ2-2; the D gene is possibly TRBD2 (6 bases). Germline CDR1 SSHAT, CDR2 FNYEAQ (reference sequence). The CDR3 covers 17 residues. In nucleotides, the CDR3 is TGTGCTAGCAGCTTAGGACGACTAGGAGGGAACACCGGGGAGCTGTTTTTT. It yields the protein CASSLGRLGGNTGELFF.

In this sample, this clonotype turned up a few times. This may be a read error: a much more frequent sequence differs by one nucleotide. The CDR3 bases are TGTACCAGCAGTTTTGAGGGTTACTATGGCTACACCTTC. This translates into CTSSFEGYYGYTF. The gene calls are TRBV28 and TRBJ1-2; D is unresolved. The CDR3 has 13 amino acids. Germline CDR1 MDHEN, CDR2 SYDVKM.

This clonotype showed up just a few times. The chain carries TRBV20-1 and TRBJ2-2; a weak D match, TRBD2 (6 bases). CDR1 is DFQATT and CDR2 is SNEGSKA in the germline V gene (reference sequence). Deletions cut 1 base from V and 2 bases from J, with 17 bases between. The CDR3 has 17 residues. CDR3 protein: CSARVQPRGKNTGELFF. The CDR3 DNA follows: TGCAGTGCTAGAGTTCAACCACGGGGGAAAAACACCGGGGAGCTGTTTTTT.

This clonotype appeared many times. V gene TRBV20-1 combines with J gene TRBJ2-1; D perhaps matches TRBD2 (6 bases). The CDR3 sequence is 15 residues long. The germline V gene encodes CDR1 DFQATT and CDR2 SNEGSKA (reference sequence). Trimming shortened V by 2 bases and J by 2 bases, and 13 bases separated the two germline ends. CDR3 sequence (DNA): TGCAGTGCTAGATCACGGGAGACCACCTACAATGAGCAGTTCTTC. Its protein product is CSARSRETTYNEQFF.

This clonotype was observed at least ten times. The chain uses TRBV12-3 or TRBV12-4 and TRBJ2-1, with a tentative D call TRBD1 (6 bases). V shed 5 bases and J shed 9 bases, with 23 bases lying between them. The CDR3 consists of 16 residues. The CDR3 sequence: CASSTANRVSGSEQFF. The CDR3 nucleotides are TGTGCCAGCAGTACCGCCAACAGGGTCTCTGGGAGTGAGCAGTTCTTC.

This clonotype was observed a few times. The CDR3 protein is CASSGKGSTEAFF. DNA of the CDR3: TGTGCCAGCAGCGGGAAGGGGTCCACTGAAGCTTTCTTT. The J gene is TRBJ1-1, the V gene TRBV7-8; D is possibly TRBD1 (5 bases). The CDR3 totals 13 residues. V lost 5 bases and J lost 4, with 11 bases in between. The germline CDR1 and CDR2 sequences are SGHVS and FQNEAQ.

The chain joins TRBV27 to TRBJ2-1, with 8 bases lining up with TRBD1. Germline lookup yields CDR1 MNHEY and CDR2 SMNVEV (reference sequence). The V segment lost 3 bases and the J segment 7 bases; nucleotides outside the gene matches: 11. The CDR3 has 16 amino acids. The chain's CDR3 is CASSFPGQGKGNEQFF. The CDR3 DNA follows: TGTGCCAGCAGTTTTCCCGGACAGGGAAAGGGTAATGAGCAGTTCTTC.